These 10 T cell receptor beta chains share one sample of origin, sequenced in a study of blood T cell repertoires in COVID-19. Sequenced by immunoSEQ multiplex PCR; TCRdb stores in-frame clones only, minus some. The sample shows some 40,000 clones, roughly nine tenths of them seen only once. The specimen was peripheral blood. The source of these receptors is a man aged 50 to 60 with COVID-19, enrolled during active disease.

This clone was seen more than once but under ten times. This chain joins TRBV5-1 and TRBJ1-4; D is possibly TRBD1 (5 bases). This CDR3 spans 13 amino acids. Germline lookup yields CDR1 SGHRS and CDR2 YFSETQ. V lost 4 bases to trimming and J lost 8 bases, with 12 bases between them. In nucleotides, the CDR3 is TGCGCCAGCAGCAGGGGAGGGGAGGAAAAACTGTTTTTT. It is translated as CASSRGGEEKLFF.

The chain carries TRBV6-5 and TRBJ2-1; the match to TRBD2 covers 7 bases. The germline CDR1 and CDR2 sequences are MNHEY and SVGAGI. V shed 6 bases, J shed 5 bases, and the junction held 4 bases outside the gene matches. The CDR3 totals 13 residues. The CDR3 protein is CASRGGVHNEQFF. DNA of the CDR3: TGTGCCAGCAGGGGAGGGGTCCACAATGAGCAGTTCTTC.

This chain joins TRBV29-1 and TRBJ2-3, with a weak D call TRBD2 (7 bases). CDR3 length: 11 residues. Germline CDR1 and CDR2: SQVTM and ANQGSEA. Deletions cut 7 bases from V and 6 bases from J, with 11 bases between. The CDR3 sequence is CSAKGGDTQYF. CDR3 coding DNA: TGCAGCGCTAAGGGGGGGGATACGCAGTATTTT.

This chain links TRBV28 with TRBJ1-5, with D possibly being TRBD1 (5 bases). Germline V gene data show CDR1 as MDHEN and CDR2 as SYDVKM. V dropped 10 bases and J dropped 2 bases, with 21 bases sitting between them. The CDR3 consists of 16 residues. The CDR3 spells CATTVMGLTGNQPQHF. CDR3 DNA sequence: TGTGCCACCACCGTCATGGGGCTTACCGGCAATCAGCCCCAGCATTTT.

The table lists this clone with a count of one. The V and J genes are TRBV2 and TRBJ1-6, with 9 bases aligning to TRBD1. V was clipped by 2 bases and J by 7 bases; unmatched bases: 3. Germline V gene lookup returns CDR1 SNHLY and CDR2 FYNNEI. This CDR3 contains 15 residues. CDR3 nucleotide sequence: TGTGCCAGCAGTGAAAGACAGGGGGTGAATTCACCCCTCCACTTT. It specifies CASSERQGVNSPLHF.

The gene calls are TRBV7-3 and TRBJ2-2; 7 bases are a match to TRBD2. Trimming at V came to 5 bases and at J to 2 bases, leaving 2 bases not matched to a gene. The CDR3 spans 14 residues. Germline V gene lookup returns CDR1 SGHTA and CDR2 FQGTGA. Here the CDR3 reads CASSMGLNTGELFF. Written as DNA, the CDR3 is TGTGCCAGCAGCATGGGACTAAACACCGGGGAGCTGTTTTTT.

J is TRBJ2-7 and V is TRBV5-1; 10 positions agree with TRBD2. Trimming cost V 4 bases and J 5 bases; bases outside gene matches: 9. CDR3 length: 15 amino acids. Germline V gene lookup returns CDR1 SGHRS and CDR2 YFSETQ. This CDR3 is CASSPVASGGNEQYF. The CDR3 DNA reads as TGCGCCAGCAGCCCCGTAGCTAGCGGGGGCAACGAGCAGTACTTC.

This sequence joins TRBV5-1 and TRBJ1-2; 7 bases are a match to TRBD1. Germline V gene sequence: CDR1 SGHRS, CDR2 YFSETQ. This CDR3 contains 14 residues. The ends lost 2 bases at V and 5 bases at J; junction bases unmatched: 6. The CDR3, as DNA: TGCGCCAGCAGCTTCGAGGGGGCGGTTTATGGCTACACCTTC. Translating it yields CASSFEGAVYGYTF.

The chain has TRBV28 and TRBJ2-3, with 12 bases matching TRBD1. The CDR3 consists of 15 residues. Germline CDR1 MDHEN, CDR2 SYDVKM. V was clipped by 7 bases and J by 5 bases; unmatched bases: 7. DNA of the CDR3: TGTGCCAGCACCAGGGGACAGGGGGCAGAAGATACGCAGTATTTT. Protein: CASTRGQGAEDTQYF.

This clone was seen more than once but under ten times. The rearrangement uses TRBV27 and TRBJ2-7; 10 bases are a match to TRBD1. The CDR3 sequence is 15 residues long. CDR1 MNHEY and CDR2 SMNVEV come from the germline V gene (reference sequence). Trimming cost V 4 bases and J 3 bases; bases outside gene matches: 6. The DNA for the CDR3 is TGTGCCAGCAGTTCCCCCGGACAGGGGGACTACGAGCAGTACTTC. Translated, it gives CASSSPGQGDYEQYF.